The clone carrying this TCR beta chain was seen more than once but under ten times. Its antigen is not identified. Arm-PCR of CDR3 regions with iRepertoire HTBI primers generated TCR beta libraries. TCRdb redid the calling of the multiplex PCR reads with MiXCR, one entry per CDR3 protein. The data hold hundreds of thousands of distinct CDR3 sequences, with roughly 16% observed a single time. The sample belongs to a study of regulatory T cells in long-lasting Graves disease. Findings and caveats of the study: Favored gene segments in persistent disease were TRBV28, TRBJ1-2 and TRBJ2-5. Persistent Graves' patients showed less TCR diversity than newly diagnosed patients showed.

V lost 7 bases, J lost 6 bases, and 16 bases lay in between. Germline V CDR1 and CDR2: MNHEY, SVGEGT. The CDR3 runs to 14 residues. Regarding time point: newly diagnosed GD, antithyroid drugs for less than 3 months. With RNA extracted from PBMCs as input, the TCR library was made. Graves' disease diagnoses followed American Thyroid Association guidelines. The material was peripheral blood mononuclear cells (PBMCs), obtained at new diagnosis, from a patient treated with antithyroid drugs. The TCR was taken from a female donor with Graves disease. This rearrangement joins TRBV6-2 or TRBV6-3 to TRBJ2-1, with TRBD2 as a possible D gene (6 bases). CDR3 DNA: TGTGCCAGCACCCCTATGGGGGGAGTCAATGAGCAGTTCTTC. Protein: CASTPMGGVNEQFF.